This T cell receptor (beta chain) was sequenced for a study of identical twins. This clonotype was recorded at least ten times. CDR1 is SEHNR and CDR2 is FQNEAQ in the germline V gene (reference sequence). V was clipped by 1 base and J by 7 bases, with 20 bases between them. The CDR3 is made up of 17 amino acids. From the 5' RACE reads, TCRdb called clonotypes with MiXCR, one entry per CDR3 protein. Of 400,000 to 600,000 distinct CDR3 sequences in the sample, 20% to 25% were seen once. These data were likewise used in another study, on yellow fever vaccine responses in identical twins.

The specimen sequenced was CD4+ T cells sorted from blood. This chain joins TRBV7-9 and TRBJ2-1, with D possibly matching TRBD1 (6 bases). The TCR was taken from a woman between 18 and 29 years old in good health. The CDR3 region is CASSLDGLRGPRNEQFF. The CDR3 DNA sequence: TGTGCCAGCAGCTTAGATGGCCTCAGGGGTCCCCGGAATGAGCAGTTCTTC. The complete variable domain, with remaining parts taken from reference TRBV7-9 and TRBJ2-1, reads DTGVSQNPRHKITKRGQNVTFRCDPISEHNRLYWYRQTLGQGPEFLTYFQNEAQLEKSRLLSDRFSAERPKGSFSTLEIQRTEQGDSAMYLCASSLDGLRGPRNEQFFGPGTRLTVL.